This entry describes one T cell receptor (beta chain). The target antigen is unknown. The same CDR3 is also encoded by other DNA sequences in this sample. This sample was included in a study of shared clonotypes between healthy human individuals. Points from the study as a whole: The authors expected sequencing depth to affect clonotype sharing among donors. The genetic and exposure-history diversity represented was limited by few donors.

Per the authors' pipeline: ImmunoSEQ junction-only sequences lacked quality scores, so their filtering differed. Libraries were prepared by immunoSEQ multiplex PCR; TCRdb keeps only in-frame clonotypes and omits some of them. The DNA was the basis for D and trimming; V, J and clone size are from that table. The table records 2 million to 2.5 million clones, approximately 96% of them present only once. The germline gives CDR1 SGHVS, CDR2 FQNEAQ. There are 15 residues in the CDR3. Trimming at V came to 4 bases and at J to 7 bases, leaving 5 bases not matched to a gene. The source material was naive CD4+ T cells sorted from blood. Subset denoted: CD45RA+ positively selected. The chain links TRBV7-8 to TRBJ2-1; 12 bases align to TRBD2. The clonotype originates from a man aged 18 to 30 in good health. CDR3 DNA sequence: TGTGCCAGCAGCTCGACTAGCGGGGGATGGAATGAGCAGTTCTTC. Translation: CASSSTSGGWNEQFF.